This T cell receptor (beta chain) emerged from a study of Ad26.COV2.S vaccination and SARS-CoV-2 variants. Notes on the study in general: Substantial breadth was reported for post-vaccination spike-specific CD8+ and CD4+ T cells. Possibly, TCR breadth and depth analyses underestimated total T cell responses.

The ends were cut back, 5 bases at V and 5 bases at J, with 12 bases in the middle. The germline V gene has CDR1 MNHEY and CDR2 SVGAGI. The CDR3 has 13 amino acids. Described treatment: about 20 received Ad26.COV2.S at low or high dose, single or two shots; roughly five received placebo; per-sample allocation not given. Specimen acquisition occurred on day 63 following the initial vaccine or placebo injection. An 18-55-year-old adult in Boston served as donor. As its vector, the vaccine had Ad26, which expressed Wuhan-strain SARS-CoV-2 spike. The data were produced by immunoSEQ multiplex PCR, yet TCRdb's version contains in-frame clones alone and is incomplete. Among 300,000 to 350,000 clones listed, less than 90% were seen once. This clone was seen only a few times. No antigen is known for it.

This sequence originates from a person aged 18 to 59 who received the Ad26.COV2.S COVID-19 vaccine or a placebo. The V gene is TRBV6-5, the J gene TRBJ2-5; D uncertain. Here the sequenced sample was peripheral blood, taken in a trial of Ad26.COV2.S vaccine versus placebo. CDR3 sequence reads: CASSSGRRETQYF. For the CDR3, the DNA is TGTGCCAGCAGTAGTGGACGTAGGGAGACCCAGTACTTC.